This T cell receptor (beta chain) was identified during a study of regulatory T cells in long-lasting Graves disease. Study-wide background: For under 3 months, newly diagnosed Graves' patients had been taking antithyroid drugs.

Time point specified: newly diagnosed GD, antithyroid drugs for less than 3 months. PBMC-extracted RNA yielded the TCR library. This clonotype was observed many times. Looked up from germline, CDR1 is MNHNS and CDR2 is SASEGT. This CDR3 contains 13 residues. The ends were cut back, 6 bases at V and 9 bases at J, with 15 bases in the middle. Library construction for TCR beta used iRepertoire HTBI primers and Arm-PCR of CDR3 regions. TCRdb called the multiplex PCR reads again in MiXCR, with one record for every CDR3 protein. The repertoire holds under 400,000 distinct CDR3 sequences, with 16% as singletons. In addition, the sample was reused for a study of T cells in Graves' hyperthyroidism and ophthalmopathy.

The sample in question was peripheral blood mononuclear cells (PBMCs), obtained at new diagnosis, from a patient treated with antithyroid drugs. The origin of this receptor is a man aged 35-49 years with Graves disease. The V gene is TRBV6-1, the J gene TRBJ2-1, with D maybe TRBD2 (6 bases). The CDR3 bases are TGTGCCAGCAGCCGGGGACTCTCTCTTGAGCAGTTCTTC. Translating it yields CASSRGLSLEQFF.